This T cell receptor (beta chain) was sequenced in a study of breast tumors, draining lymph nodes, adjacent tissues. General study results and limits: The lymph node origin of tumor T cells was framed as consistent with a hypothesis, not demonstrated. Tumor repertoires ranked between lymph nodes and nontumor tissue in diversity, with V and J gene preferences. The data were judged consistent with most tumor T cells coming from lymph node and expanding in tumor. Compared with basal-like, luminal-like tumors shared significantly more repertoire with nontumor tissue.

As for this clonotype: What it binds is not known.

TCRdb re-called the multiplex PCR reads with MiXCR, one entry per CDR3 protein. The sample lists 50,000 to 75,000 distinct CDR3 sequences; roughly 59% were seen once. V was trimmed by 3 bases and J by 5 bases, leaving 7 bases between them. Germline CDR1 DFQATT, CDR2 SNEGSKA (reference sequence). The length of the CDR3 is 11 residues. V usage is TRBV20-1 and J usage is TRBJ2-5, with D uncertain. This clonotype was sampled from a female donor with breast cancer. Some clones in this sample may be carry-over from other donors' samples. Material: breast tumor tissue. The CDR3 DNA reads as TGCAGTGCTAGGCCAACGGAGACCCAGTACTTC. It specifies CSARPTETQYF.